These 17 T cell receptor beta chains were all obtained from the same sample, sequenced in a study of blood T cell repertoires in COVID-19. TCRdb's table, derived via immunoSEQ multiplex PCR, lists solely in-frame clones and lacks some. Of approximately 530,000 clones listed, around nine tenths were seen once; the top ten hold roughly 7.3%. Sequenced input: peripheral blood. These receptors came from a woman aged 45-65 years with COVID-19, enrolled during active disease.

The chain has TRBV20-1 and TRBJ2-1; D may be TRBD1 (6 bases). V was pared by 6 bases and J by 12 bases, with 15 bases between. CDR1 is DFQATT, CDR2 SNEGSKA, per germline (reference sequence). The CDR3 covers 11 residues. The CDR3 DNA reads TGCAGTGCCCACGCTGGGGGCCGGCAGTTCTTC. Translated, it gives CSAHAGGRQFF.

The chain uses TRBV6-5 and TRBJ1-6; 7 bases are shared with TRBD1. Germline V lookup: CDR1 MNHEY, CDR2 SVGAGI. The V and J ends lost 6 bases and 6 bases, in that order; junction bases with no gene match: 5. The CDR3 sequence is 14 residues long. CDR3 sequence (DNA): TGTGCCAGCAGGGCGGGACAGATTAATTCACCCCTCCACTTT. Protein: CASRAGQINSPLHF.

The chain employs TRBV29-1 and TRBJ1-3, with 7 bases matching TRBD1. V lost 6 bases to trimming and J lost 7 bases; unmatched junction nucleotides: 6. The CDR3 runs to 12 residues. The germline CDR1 and CDR2 sequences are SQVTM and ANQGSEA. The DNA for the CDR3 is TGCAGCGTCAATCCAGGGGGGAACACCATATATTTT. Translated: CSVNPGGNTIYF.

J is TRBJ2-5 and V is TRBV5-4; possible D gene TRBD2, 6 bases. V was cut by 1 base and J by 2 bases, with 18 bases left in between. The germline gives CDR1 SGHNT, CDR2 YYREEE (reference sequence). The CDR3 sequence is 17 residues long. Here the CDR3 reads CASSLSQGLRGQETQYF. The CDR3 region has the DNA TGTGCCAGCAGCTTGTCCCAAGGGCTGCGGGGACAAGAGACCCAGTACTTC.

The chain recombines TRBV11-2 with TRBJ1-2; D remains ambiguous. CDR1 is SGHAT and CDR2 is FQNNGV in the germline V gene. Deletions cut 0 bases from V and 3 bases from J, with 23 bases between. The CDR3 runs 19 residues. The CDR3 sequence: CASSLDRNYKQREYYGYTF. The CDR3 nucleotides read TGTGCCAGCAGCTTAGATCGAAATTACAAGCAGAGGGAGTACTATGGCTACACCTTC.

The chain couples TRBV19 to TRBJ1-2; unclear D gene. Germline CDR1 LNHDA, CDR2 SQIVND (reference sequence). Trimming stripped 1 base from V and 6 bases from J, with 12 bases between. The CDR3 runs to 14 residues. DNA for the CDR3: TGTGCCAGTAGTATAGGGGGAGGGCCCGATGGCTACACCTTC. It encodes CASSIGGGPDGYTF.

The rearrangement links TRBV19 to TRBJ1-4; no firm D call. The CDR3 runs to 14 residues. Germline loops: CDR1 LNHDA, CDR2 SQIVND (reference sequence). V lost 4 bases to trimming and J lost 0 bases, with 6 bases between them. CDR3 protein: CASSNRATNEKLFF. CDR3 DNA sequence: TGTGCCAGTAGTAATCGAGCAACTAATGAAAAACTGTTTTTT.

The chain joins TRBV4-1 to TRBJ2-3, with a possible D match to TRBD2 (6 bases). Germline CDR1 MGHRA, CDR2 YSYEKL. The V gene lost 3 bases and the J gene lost 0 bases, with 10 bases spanning the gap. The length of the CDR3 is 15 residues. CDR3 bases: TGCGCCAGCAGCCACGGCGGGGCTAGCACAGATACGCAGTATTTT. Protein product: CASSHGGASTDTQYF.

The V call is TRBV27, the J call TRBJ1-2; D might be TRBD1 (6 bases). V was cut by 11 bases and J by 2 bases, with 12 bases left in between. CDR3 length: 12 amino acids. The germline V gene has CDR1 MNHEY and CDR2 SMNVEV (reference sequence). CDR3 in amino acids: CAAGGGNYGYTF. The DNA for the CDR3 is TGTGCCGCGGGAGGGGGAAACTATGGCTACACCTTC.

The V call is TRBV19, the J call TRBJ1-2, with 9 bases lining up with TRBD1. The CDR3 loop spans 13 amino acids. CDR1 and CDR2 (germline): LNHDA, SQIVND (reference sequence). Trimming cost V 10 bases and J 6 bases; bases outside gene matches: 9. The CDR3 nucleotides read TGTGCCACCCGGTTACAGGGGGCGGATGGCTACACCTTC. Its translation: CATRLQGADGYTF.

This rearrangement joins TRBV10-3 to TRBJ2-3; 13 positions match TRBD2. V was pared by 2 bases and J by 0 bases, with 17 bases of the junction left unmatched. CDR1 is ENHRY and CDR2 is SYGVKD in the germline V gene. The CDR3 spans 22 residues. The CDR3 DNA follows: TGTGCCATCAGTGAGCCTATGACTAGCGGGGGGCCTGAGAGACCTAGCACAGATACGCAGTATTTT. It codes for CAISEPMTSGGPERPSTDTQYF.

The chain links TRBV5-4 to TRBJ2-3, with 9 bases aligning to TRBD1. The CDR3 has 15 amino acids. With 4 bases clipped from V and 3 bases from J, the junction kept 6 bases outside the gene matches. Germline V gene data show CDR1 as SGHNT and CDR2 as YYREEE (reference sequence). The CDR3 region has the DNA TGTGCCAGCAGCACAGACAGGGGGGTAACAGATACGCAGTATTTT. Translated, it gives CASSTDRGVTDTQYF.

This clone was recorded only once. V gene TRBV28 combines with J gene TRBJ1-1, with D unresolved. V dropped 10 bases and J dropped 1 base, with 10 bases sitting between them. Germline V gene data show CDR1 as MDHEN and CDR2 as SYDVKM. The CDR3 spans 12 residues. The CDR3 protein is CATGFRNTEAFF. CDR3 DNA sequence: TGTGCCACCGGGTTTCGGAACACTGAAGCTTTCTTT.

The V and J genes are TRBV30 and TRBJ1-3; D is possibly TRBD1 (5 bases). Germline V gives CDR1 GTSNPN, CDR2 SVGIG (reference sequence). V was clipped by 2 bases and J by 3 bases, with 11 bases between them. The CDR3 length is 14 residues. DNA for the CDR3: TGTGCCTGGAGTAGGAATCAGGGTGGAAACACCATATATTTT. Its translation is CAWSRNQGGNTIYF.

The chain carries TRBV10-2 and TRBJ2-7; 7 bases fit TRBD1. The V gene's germline CDR1 is WSHSY and CDR2 SAAADI. The CDR3 consists of 14 residues. After removal of 7 bases from V and 2 bases from J, the junction contained 8 bases not matched to a gene. The DNA for the CDR3 is TGCGCCAGCAAGGGGACAGCCGACCCCTACGAGCAGTACTTC. Its protein product is CASKGTADPYEQYF.

Only a few counts were recorded for this clone. The chain carries TRBV13 and TRBJ1-1; D perhaps matches TRBD1 (6 bases). The CDR3 runs to 12 residues. Trimming left V 6 bases short and J 4 bases short, with 9 bases between. The V gene's germline CDR1 is PRHDT and CDR2 FYEKMQ (reference sequence). CDR3 DNA sequence: TGTGCCAGCAGGCCAGGGGCCACTGAAGCTTTCTTT. It codes for CASRPGATEAFF. Based on the CDR3 plus reference TRBV13 and TRBJ1-1, the full variable domain is AAGVIQSPRHLIKEKRETATLKCYPIPRHDTVYWYQQGPGQDPQFLISFYEKMQSDKGSIPDRFSAQQFSDYHSELNMSSLELGDSALYFCASRPGATEAFFGQGTRLTVV.

This chain links TRBV27 with TRBJ1-1; TRBD1 is a possible D gene (5 bases). CDR1 and CDR2 from the germline V gene are MNHEY and SMNVEV (reference sequence). The CDR3 contains 16 residues. The ends were cut back, 4 bases at V and 11 bases at J, with 26 bases in the middle. The CDR3 coding sequence is TGTGCCAGCAGTTCCCTCAGGGCGGGACCTGTATGGGGGGCTTTCTTT. Amino acid sequence: CASSSLRAGPVWGAFF.